Shown below are 10 T cell receptor beta chains from a single sample sequenced in a study of identifying expanded T cells in peripheral blood. Data came from immunoSEQ multiplex PCR; TCRdb stores just in-frame clones and leaves some out. The table shows about 130,000 clones, with 86% occurring only once. The sequencing sample was made of blood. These receptor sequences come from a person aged 18-69 years in good health.

This rearrangement joins TRBV19 to TRBJ2-5; TRBD1 aligns across 11 bases. CDR3 length equals 14 residues. Germline V gene lookup returns CDR1 LNHDA and CDR2 SQIVND (reference sequence). V shed 6 bases and J 5 bases; nucleotides not matched to a gene: 5. The CDR3 DNA is TGTGCCAGTAGCCGATGGGACAGGGGGGAGACCCAGTACTTC. This gives the protein CASSRWDRGETQYF.

In its sample, this clone was seen once. This rearrangement joins TRBV11-2 to TRBJ1-2; D is undetermined. This CDR3 spans 15 amino acids. Between the trimmed V and J ends, which lost 1 base and 2 bases, there was a span of 11 bases. Germline CDR1 and CDR2: SGHAT and FQNNGV. CDR3 loop: CASSLGRVGNYGYTF. CDR3 nucleotide sequence: TGTGCCAGCAGCTTAGGTCGGGTGGGGAACTATGGCTACACCTTC.

The sample holds a few counts of this clone. J is TRBJ2-5 and V is TRBV5-4; TRBD1 aligns across 7 bases. V lost 5 bases and J lost 1; bases outside the gene matches: 5. CDR3 length equals 14 residues. CDR1 and CDR2 (germline): SGHNT, YYREEE (reference sequence). The CDR3 is CASRTGNSQETQYF. As DNA, the CDR3 is TGTGCCAGCAGGACAGGGAACTCCCAAGAGACCCAGTACTTC. Variable domain in full (rest from reference TRBV5-4 and TRBJ2-5): ETGVTQSPTHLIKTRGQQVTLRCSSQSGHNTVSWYQQALGQGPQFIFQYYREEENGRGNFPPRFSGLQFPNYSSELNVNALELDDSALYLCASRTGNSQETQYFGPGTRLLVL.

The CDR3 DNA is TGTGCCAGCAGTGGGTCAGGGATGAGACAGCCCCAGCATTTT. Translating gives CASSGSGMRQPQHF. The rearrangement joins TRBV6-5 to TRBJ1-5; a weak D match, TRBD1 (5 bases). The CDR3 spans 14 residues. Trimming pared 5 bases from V and 7 bases from J, leaving 15 bases between. Germline CDR1 MNHEY, CDR2 SVGAGI.

The chain joins TRBV5-1 to TRBJ1-1, with D possibly matching TRBD1 (5 bases). Trimming removed 0 bases at V and 4 bases at J, with 10 bases between. The CDR3 contains 14 residues. Germline CDR1 and CDR2: SGHRS and YFSETQ. In DNA form, the CDR3 reads TGCGCCAGCAGCTTGGTGGGGGAGGGCACTGAAGCTTTCTTT. It codes for CASSLVGEGTEAFF.

The chain uses TRBV6-5 and TRBJ1-2; a possible D gene is TRBD1 (6 bases). The CDR3 spans 14 residues. Germline assignment: CDR1 MNHEY and CDR2 SVGAGI. Trimming stripped 2 bases from V and 5 bases from J, with 12 bases between. The CDR3 DNA reads TGTGCCAGCAGTTACCCGACACAGGGTTATGGCTACACCTTC. Protein sequence: CASSYPTQGYGYTF.

This clone turned up a few times. The genes are TRBV9 and TRBJ1-2; D gene unclear. This CDR3 is built from 12 residues. The germline gives CDR1 SGDLS, CDR2 YYNGEE. V was trimmed by 4 bases and J by 4 bases, leaving 8 bases between them. The chain's CDR3 is CASSSTSYGYTF. In DNA, the CDR3 is TGTGCCAGCAGCTCCACGAGCTATGGCTACACCTTC.

The rearrangement links TRBV28 to TRBJ1-5; D remains ambiguous. Between the trimmed V and J ends, which lost 6 bases and 0 bases, there was a span of 3 bases. This CDR3 has 12 residues. Per germline, CDR1 MDHEN and CDR2 SYDVKM. The CDR3 region is CASRGSNQPQHF. CDR3 DNA sequence: TGTGCCAGCAGGGGTAGCAATCAGCCCCAGCATTTT.

The rearrangement links TRBV2 to TRBJ2-3; a weak D match, TRBD2 (6 bases). Germline assignment: CDR1 SNHLY and CDR2 FYNNEI. There are 14 residues in the CDR3. V was clipped by 7 bases and J by 2 bases, with 13 bases between them. The CDR3 DNA reads as TGTGCCAGCACGCACGGGAGATCCACAGATACGCAGTATTTT. Translated: CASTHGRSTDTQYF.

The rearrangement links TRBV10-1 to TRBJ2-5; D is unclear. CDR1 and CDR2 from the germline V gene are WNHNN and SYGVQD (reference sequence). V was cut by 0 bases and J by 3 bases, with 5 bases left in between. The CDR3 sequence is 13 residues long. Written as DNA, the CDR3 is TGCGCCAGCAGTGAGTCGGGTAAAGAGACCCAGTACTTC. Residues: CASSESGKETQYF.